Presented here are 8 T cell receptor beta chains from one specimen sequenced in a study of blood T cell repertoires in COVID-19. Sequencing used immunoSEQ multiplex PCR; TCRdb keeps in-frame clones, though not all of them. The sample lists 130,000 to 150,000 clones; roughly 88% were seen once. Sequences were obtained from PBMCs or T cells enriched from blood (not recorded which). The receptors originated from a woman aged 25 to 39 with acute COVID-19.

J is TRBJ2-1 and V is TRBV5-4; perhaps TRBD2 as D (7 bases). The CDR3 consists of 15 residues. V was clipped by 6 bases and J by 9 bases, with 22 bases between them. CDR1 is SGHNT, CDR2 YYREEE, per germline (reference sequence). This CDR3 is CASTLFRGAGGEQFF. CDR3 nucleotides: TGTGCCAGCACCCTTTTCCGGGGGGCAGGAGGTGAGCAGTTCTTC.

The chain links TRBV7-8 to TRBJ2-5; 13 bases agree with TRBD2. The CDR3 is made up of 16 amino acids. Germline lookup yields CDR1 SGHVS and CDR2 FQNEAQ. V was pared by 4 bases and J by 3 bases, with 5 bases of the junction left unmatched. CDR3 amino acids: CASSYPGLAGKETQYF. CDR3 nucleotide sequence: TGTGCCAGCAGCTACCCGGGACTAGCGGGGAAAGAGACCCAGTACTTC.

The genes are TRBV4-3 and TRBJ1-1; 10 nucleotides match TRBD1. Germline V CDR1 and CDR2: LGHNA, YSLEER. The CDR3 spans 14 residues. The ends lost 1 base at V and 11 bases at J; junction bases unmatched: 7. The CDR3 coding sequence is TGCGCCAGCAGCCAAGGTCTGGAGGACAGGGGGGCTTTCTTT. Amino acid sequence: CASSQGLEDRGAFF.

The chain employs TRBV9 and TRBJ2-3; D call uncertain. Trimming pared 0 bases from V and 0 bases from J, leaving 8 bases between. The CDR3 sequence is 15 residues long. Germline V lookup: CDR1 SGDLS, CDR2 YYNGEE. The CDR3 nucleotides are TGTGCCAGCAGCGTAGGGCGGTATAGCACAGATACGCAGTATTTT. Amino acid sequence: CASSVGRYSTDTQYF.

The rearrangement joins TRBV5-1 to TRBJ2-7, with D uncertain. This CDR3 spans 12 amino acids. Trimming took off 2 bases at V and 6 bases at J, with 9 bases between the two ends. Germline V gene data show CDR1 as SGHRS and CDR2 as YFSETQ. CDR3 amino acids: CASSFGGPEQYF. The CDR3 DNA follows: TGCGCCAGCAGCTTTGGCGGCCCCGAGCAGTACTTC. The full variable domain, in which reference TRBV5-1 and TRBJ2-7 provide the parts outside the CDR3, is KAGVTQTPRYLIKTRGQQVTLSCSPISGHRSVSWYQQTPGQGLQFLFEYFSETQRNKGNFPGRFSGRQFSNSRSEMNVSTLELGDSALYLCASSFGGPEQYFGPGTRLTVT.

The chain has TRBV9 and TRBJ2-5; 8 bases are shared with TRBD2. CDR1 is SGDLS and CDR2 is YYNGEE in the germline V gene. J was trimmed by 5 bases and V by 0 bases; bases with no gene match: 6. The CDR3 runs to 15 residues. DNA of the CDR3: TGTGCCAGCAGCGTAGCGGGGCGGGAGGAGGAGACCCAGTACTTC. It encodes CASSVAGREEETQYF.

The V call is TRBV15, the J call TRBJ2-5; D perhaps matches TRBD2 (5 bases). V was cut by 0 bases and J by 5 bases, with 13 bases left in between. The CDR3 is 15 residues long. Germline values: CDR1 LNHNV, CDR2 YYDKDF (reference sequence). The CDR3, as DNA: TGTGCCACCAGCAGAGAAGACGTTGCGGGTGAGACCCAGTACTTC. Translating gives CATSREDVAGETQYF.

This chain connects TRBV13 to TRBJ2-3; a weak D match, TRBD1 (5 bases). V was cut by 8 bases and J by 1 base, with 10 bases left in between. The CDR3 runs 13 residues. The germline gives CDR1 PRHDT, CDR2 FYEKMQ (reference sequence). Here the CDR3 DNA reads TGTGCCAGCGGCCTGACAGGCACAGATACGCAGTATTTT. Its translation: CASGLTGTDTQYF.